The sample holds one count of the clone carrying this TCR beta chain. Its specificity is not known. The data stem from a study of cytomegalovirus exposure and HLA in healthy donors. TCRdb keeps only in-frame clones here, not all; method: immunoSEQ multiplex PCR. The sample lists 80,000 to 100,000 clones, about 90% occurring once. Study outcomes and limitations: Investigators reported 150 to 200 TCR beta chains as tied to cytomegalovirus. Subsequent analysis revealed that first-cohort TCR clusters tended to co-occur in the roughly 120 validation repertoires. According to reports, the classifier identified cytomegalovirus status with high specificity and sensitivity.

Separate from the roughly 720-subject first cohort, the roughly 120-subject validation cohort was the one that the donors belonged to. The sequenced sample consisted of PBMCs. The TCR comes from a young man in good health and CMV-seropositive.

The CDR3 DNA is TGTGCCAGCAGCAATAGCCGGGACAGTTCCTCCGCAGATACGCAGTATTTT. Its translation is CASSNSRDSSSADTQYF. The rearrangement links TRBV9 to TRBJ2-3; 7 positions agree with TRBD1. Germline assignment: CDR1 SGDLS and CDR2 YYNGEE. The CDR3 is made up of 17 amino acids. The J segment lost 4 bases and the V segment lost 4 bases, leaving 15 bases of the junction unmatched.